This entry lists 14 T cell receptor beta chains sequenced from one sample in a study of regulatory T cells in long-lasting Graves disease. Documented time point: persistent/refractory GD, antithyroid drugs over 5 years with positive TRAb. There was RNA extracted from PBMCs, and the TCR library was made from it. Building the TCR beta libraries relied on iRepertoire HTBI primers, and CDR3 regions underwent Arm-PCR. TCRdb ran MiXCR on the multiplex PCR reads and lists one entry per CDR3 protein. The table includes approximately 350,000 distinct CDR3 sequences, approximately 25% detected once. Sequenced here: peripheral blood mononuclear cells (PBMCs), sampled when the disease was refractory, from a patient treated with antithyroid drugs. The receptors come from a woman in her forties with Graves disease.

This clonotype was seen only a few times. The V call is TRBV20-1, the J call TRBJ1-5; D may be TRBD1 (5 bases). The V gene lost 3 bases and the J gene lost 6 bases, with 18 bases spanning the gap. The CDR3 is made up of 15 amino acids. CDR1 is DFQATT and CDR2 is SNEGSKA in the germline V gene (reference sequence). In DNA form, the CDR3 reads TGCAGTGCTAGTACCCTGCGGGGGTTAGGTCAGCCCCAGCATTTT. It specifies CSASTLRGLGQPQHF.

This clonotype appeared once. A far larger clone differs by one base, so this is likely a read error. This chain joins TRBV20-1 and TRBJ2-3; 7 nucleotides align to TRBD1. The assigned J gene may be wrong: the sequence end matches TRBJ2-7 better. There are 13 residues in the CDR3. Germline CDR1 DFQATT, CDR2 SNEGSKA (reference sequence). CDR3 residues: CSASILQGRGQYF. CDR3 nucleotide sequence: TGCAGTGCTAGTATTTTACAGGGGCGAGGGCAGTACTTC.

Worth noting for this clonotype: A read error may explain this, as a much larger clone is one base away. This chain connects TRBV7-8 to TRBJ2-5, with TRBD2 identical over 9 bases. This CDR3 spans 16 amino acids. With 8 bases clipped from V and 4 bases from J, the junction kept 14 bases outside the gene matches. The germline gives CDR1 SGHVS, CDR2 FQNEAQ. This CDR3 is CASGGPAGGVIETQYF. CDR3 coding DNA: TGTGCCAGCGGCGGGCCAGCGGGAGGAGTGATAGAGACCCAGTACTTC.

This clonotype was counted a few times. This chain links TRBV6-1 with TRBJ2-3, with D perhaps matching TRBD1 or TRBD2 (5 bases each). CDR3 length equals 15 residues. Germline V lookup: CDR1 MNHNS, CDR2 SASEGT. V was trimmed by 4 bases and J by 2 bases, leaving 13 bases between them. The CDR3 DNA is TGTGCCAGCAGTGCCGGGACGAGAGACACAGATACGCAGTATTTT. It translates to CASSAGTRDTDTQYF.

This clonotype was counted ten times or more. V gene TRBV28 combines with J gene TRBJ1-1; D is unresolved. Trimming shortened V by 8 bases and J by 10 bases, and 20 bases separated the two germline ends. The CDR3 extends over 13 amino acids. From germline, CDR1 is MDHEN and CDR2 SYDVKM. CDR3 sequence: CASGRRGWFGAFF. The CDR3 DNA reads as TGTGCCAGCGGACGGCGAGGCTGGTTTGGAGCTTTCTTT.

This clonotype has a handful of counts. V usage is TRBV3-1 and J usage is TRBJ2-5, with D perhaps matching TRBD1 (5 bases). Germline CDR1 is LGHDT and CDR2 is YNNKEL (reference sequence). The germline V and J ends were trimmed by 3 bases and 2 bases, with 16 bases remaining between them. The CDR3 is made up of 16 amino acids. The CDR3 here is CASSHPYRQNQETQYF. The CDR3, as DNA: TGTGCCAGCAGCCATCCTTATAGACAGAATCAAGAGACCCAGTACTTC.

This clonotype was counted at least ten times. The chain carries TRBV28 and TRBJ1-5; D gene uncertain. The CDR3 contains 13 residues. The germline V gene encodes CDR1 MDHEN and CDR2 SYDVKM. Deletions cut 8 bases from V and 3 bases from J, with 11 bases between. The CDR3 bases are TGTGCCAGCGGAAGGCGGTCCAATCAGCCCCAGCATTTT. The encoded protein is CASGRRSNQPQHF.

This clonotype was seen repeatedly, ten times or more. CDR3 loop: CASSLGVLTVKTYEQYF. Here the CDR3 DNA reads TGTGCCAGCAGTTTAGGGGTCCTCACCGTTAAAACCTACGAGCAGTACTTC. This sequence joins TRBV28 and TRBJ2-7, with D unresolved. Germline lookup yields CDR1 MDHEN and CDR2 SYDVKM. There are 17 residues in the CDR3. Trimming shortened V by 2 bases and J by 2 bases, and 19 bases separated the two germline ends.

The rearrangement links TRBV5-6 to TRBJ2-7; D may be TRBD1 or TRBD2 (5 bases each). The CDR3 has 17 amino acids. V lost 4 bases and J 1 base, leaving 21 bases between the germline ends. The germline gives CDR1 SGHDT, CDR2 YYEEEE. CDR3 in amino acids: CASSGDRGDLGSYEQYF. In DNA form, the CDR3 reads TGTGCCAGCAGCGGAGACAGAGGGGATCTGGGTTCCTACGAGCAGTACTTC.

At least ten counts were recorded for this clonotype. The CDR3 reads CASSEDAILTEAFF. The CDR3 DNA sequence: TGTGCCAGCAGTGAAGACGCCATACTCACTGAAGCTTTCTTT. This chain uses TRBV2 with TRBJ1-1; D gene unclear. The CDR3 covers 14 residues. CDR1 and CDR2 from the germline V gene are SNHLY and FYNNEI. Trimming pared 1 base from V and 4 bases from J, leaving 10 bases between.

This clonotype was found many times. This chain joins TRBV11-2 and TRBJ2-7; D unclear. The CDR3 covers 12 residues. Germline assignment: CDR1 SGHAT and CDR2 FQNNGV. Trimming took 1 base from V and 10 from J, leaving 11 bases between them. The CDR3 here is CASSLAGTDQYF. CDR3 DNA: TGTGCCAGCAGCTTAGCAGGTACAGACCAGTACTTC.

This clonotype has at least ten counts. The chain links TRBV20-1 to TRBJ1-5; 7 bases match TRBD1. The CDR3 totals 13 residues. J lost 5 bases, V lost 3 bases, and 4 bases had no gene match. CDR1 and CDR2 (germline): DFQATT, SNEGSKA (reference sequence). This CDR3 is CSASTGVDQPQHF. The DNA for the CDR3 is TGCAGTGCTAGCACAGGGGTCGATCAGCCCCAGCATTTT.

This clonotype has a handful of counts. This sequence joins TRBV12-3 or TRBV12-4 and TRBJ2-7; 7 bases map to TRBD1. The CDR3 is made up of 14 amino acids. The V and J ends lost 3 bases and 4 bases, in that order; junction bases with no gene match: 6. CDR3 bases: TGTGCCAGCAGTTTCCGGGACAGACCTTACGAGCAGTACTTC. Its protein product is CASSFRDRPYEQYF.

The chain joins TRBV5-1 to TRBJ2-4; 15 nucleotides agree with TRBD2. After removal of 2 bases from V and 5 bases from J, the junction contained 17 bases not matched to a gene. The CDR3 sequence is 21 residues long. CDR1 and CDR2 (germline): SGHRS, YFSETQ. The CDR3: CASSFHHTPGLAGGGENIQYF. CDR3 DNA sequence: TGCGCCAGCAGCTTCCACCATACCCCGGGACTAGCGGGAGGAGGGGAAAACATTCAGTACTTC.